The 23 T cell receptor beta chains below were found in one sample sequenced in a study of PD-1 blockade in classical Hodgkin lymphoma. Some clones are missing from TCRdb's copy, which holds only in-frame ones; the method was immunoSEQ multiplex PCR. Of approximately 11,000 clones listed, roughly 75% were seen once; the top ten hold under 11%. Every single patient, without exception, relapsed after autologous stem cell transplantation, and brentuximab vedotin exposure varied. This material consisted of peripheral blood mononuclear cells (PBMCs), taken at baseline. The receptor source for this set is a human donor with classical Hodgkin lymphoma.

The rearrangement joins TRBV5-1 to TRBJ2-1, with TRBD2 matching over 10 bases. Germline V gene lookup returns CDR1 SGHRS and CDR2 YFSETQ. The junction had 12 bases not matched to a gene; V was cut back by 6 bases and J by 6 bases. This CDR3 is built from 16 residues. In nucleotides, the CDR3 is TGCGCCAGCAAGCTCGTAAGCGGGGGGGCCTCCAATGAGCAGTTCTTC. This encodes CASKLVSGGASNEQFF.

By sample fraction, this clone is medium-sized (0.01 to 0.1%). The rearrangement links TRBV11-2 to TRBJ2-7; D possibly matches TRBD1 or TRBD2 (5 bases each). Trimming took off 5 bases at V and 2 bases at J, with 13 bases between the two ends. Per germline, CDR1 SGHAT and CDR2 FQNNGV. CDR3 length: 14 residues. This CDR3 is CASSIRDRAYEQYF. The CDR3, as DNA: TGTGCCAGCAGCATCCGGGACCGAGCCTACGAGCAGTACTTC.

The CDR3 region has the DNA TGTGCCAGCAGTTTAATCGGGACAGGGGGATGGTGGTCACCCCTCCACTTT. This encodes CASSLIGTGGWWSPLHF. J is TRBJ1-6 and V is TRBV27, with 11 bases that match TRBD1. The CDR3 runs 17 residues. Unmatched junction bases numbered 10, after V lost 2 bases and J lost 10 bases. The V gene's germline CDR1 is MNHEY and CDR2 SMNVEV (reference sequence).

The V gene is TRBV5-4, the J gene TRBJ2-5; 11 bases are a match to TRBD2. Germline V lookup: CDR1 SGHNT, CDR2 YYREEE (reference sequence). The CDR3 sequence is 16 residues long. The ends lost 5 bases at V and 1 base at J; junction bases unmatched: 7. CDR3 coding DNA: TGTGCCAGCAGTTCGGGTAGCGGGGGGGCCCAAGAGACCCAGTACTTC. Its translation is CASSSGSGGAQETQYF.

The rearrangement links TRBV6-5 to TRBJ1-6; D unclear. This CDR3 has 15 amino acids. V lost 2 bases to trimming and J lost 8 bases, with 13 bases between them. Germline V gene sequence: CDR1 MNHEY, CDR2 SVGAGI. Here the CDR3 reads CASSYGEGLDSPLHF. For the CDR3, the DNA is TGTGCCAGCAGTTACGGAGAGGGATTAGATTCACCCCTCCACTTT.

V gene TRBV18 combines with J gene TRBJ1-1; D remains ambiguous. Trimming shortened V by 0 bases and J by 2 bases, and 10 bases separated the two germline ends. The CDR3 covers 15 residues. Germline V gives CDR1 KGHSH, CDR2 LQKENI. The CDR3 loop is CASSPPQGENTEAFF. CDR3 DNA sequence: TGTGCCAGCTCACCACCGCAAGGAGAAAACACTGAAGCTTTCTTT.

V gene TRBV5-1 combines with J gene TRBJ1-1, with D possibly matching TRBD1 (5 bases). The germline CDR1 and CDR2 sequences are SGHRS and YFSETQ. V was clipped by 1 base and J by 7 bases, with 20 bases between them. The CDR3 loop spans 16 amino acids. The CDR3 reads CASSLPGGNRGDEAFF. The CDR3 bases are TGCGCCAGCAGCTTGCCTGGGGGTAATCGAGGAGATGAAGCTTTCTTT. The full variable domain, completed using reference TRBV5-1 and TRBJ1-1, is KAGVTQTPRYLIKTRGQQVTLSCSPISGHRSVSWYQQTPGQGLQFLFEYFSETQRNKGNFPGRFSGRQFSNSRSEMNVSTLELGDSALYLCASSLPGGNRGDEAFFGQGTRLTVV.

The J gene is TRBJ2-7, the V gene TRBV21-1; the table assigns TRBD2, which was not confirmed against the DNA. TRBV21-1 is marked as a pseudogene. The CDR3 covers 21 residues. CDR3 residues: CASSFRQATGLVICRGHEQYF. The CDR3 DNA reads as TGTGCCAGCAGCTTTCGACAGGCCACGGGACTAGTCATCTGTCGGGGCCACGAGCAGTACTTC.

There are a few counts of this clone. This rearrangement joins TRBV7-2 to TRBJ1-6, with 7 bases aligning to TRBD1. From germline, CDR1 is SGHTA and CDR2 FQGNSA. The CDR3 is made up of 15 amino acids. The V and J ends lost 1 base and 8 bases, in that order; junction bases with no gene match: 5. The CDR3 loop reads CASSLDRGYYSPLHF. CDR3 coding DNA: TGTGCCAGCAGCTTAGACAGGGGATATTATTCACCCCTCCACTTT.

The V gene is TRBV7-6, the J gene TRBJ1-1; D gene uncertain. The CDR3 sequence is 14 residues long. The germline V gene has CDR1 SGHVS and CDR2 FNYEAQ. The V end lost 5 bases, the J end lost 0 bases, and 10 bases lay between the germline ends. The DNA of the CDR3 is TGTGCCAGCAGCCAATACCGGGTGAACACTGAAGCTTTCTTT. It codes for CASSQYRVNTEAFF.

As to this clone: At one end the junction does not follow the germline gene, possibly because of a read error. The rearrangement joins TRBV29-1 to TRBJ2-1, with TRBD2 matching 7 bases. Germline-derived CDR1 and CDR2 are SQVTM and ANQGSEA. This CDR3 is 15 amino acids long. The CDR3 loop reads CSVEDPLRELNERFF. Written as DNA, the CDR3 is TGCAGCGTTGAAGATCCATTGCGGGAGCTAAATGAGCGGTTCTTC.

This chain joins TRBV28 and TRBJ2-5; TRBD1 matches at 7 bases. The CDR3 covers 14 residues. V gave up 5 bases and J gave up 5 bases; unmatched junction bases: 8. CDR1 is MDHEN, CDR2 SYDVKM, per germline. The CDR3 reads CASSVTTGSETQYF. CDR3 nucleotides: TGTGCCAGCAGTGTAACGACAGGGAGTGAGACCCAGTACTTC.

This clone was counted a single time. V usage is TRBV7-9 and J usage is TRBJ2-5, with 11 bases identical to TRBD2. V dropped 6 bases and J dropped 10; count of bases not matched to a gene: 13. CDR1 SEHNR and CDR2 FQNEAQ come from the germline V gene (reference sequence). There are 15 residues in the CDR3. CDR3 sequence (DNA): TGTGCCAGCAGGCAGGGACTAGCGGCCCAGGAAGACCAGTACTTC. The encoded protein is CASRQGLAAQEDQYF. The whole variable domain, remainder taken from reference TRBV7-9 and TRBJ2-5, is DTGVSQNPRHKITKRGQNVTFRCDPISEHNRLYWYRQTLGQGPEFLTYFQNEAQLEKSRLLSDRFSAERPKGSFSTLEIQRTEQGDSAMYLCASRQGLAAQEDQYFGPGTRLLVL.

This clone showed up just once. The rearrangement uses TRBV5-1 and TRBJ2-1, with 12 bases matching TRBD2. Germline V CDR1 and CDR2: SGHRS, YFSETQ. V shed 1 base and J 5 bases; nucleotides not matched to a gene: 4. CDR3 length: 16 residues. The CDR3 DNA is TGCGCCAGCAGCTTGTCTCTAGCGGGGGGGCACAATGAGCAGTTCTTC. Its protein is CASSLSLAGGHNEQFF.

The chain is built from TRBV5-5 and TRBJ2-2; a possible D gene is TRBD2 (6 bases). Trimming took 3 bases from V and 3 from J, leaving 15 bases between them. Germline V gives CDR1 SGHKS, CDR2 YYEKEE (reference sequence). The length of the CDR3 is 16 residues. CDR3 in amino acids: CASSSSIRRDTGELFF. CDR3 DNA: TGTGCCAGCAGCTCGTCGATTCGGAGGGACACCGGGGAGCTGTTTTTT.

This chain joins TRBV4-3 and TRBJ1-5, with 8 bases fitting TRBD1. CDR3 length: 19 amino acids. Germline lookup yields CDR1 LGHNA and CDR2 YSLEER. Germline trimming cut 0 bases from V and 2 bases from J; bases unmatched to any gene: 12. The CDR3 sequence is CASSQDWAGGMTGNQPQHF. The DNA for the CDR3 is TGCGCCAGCAGCCAAGATTGGGCAGGGGGCATGACTGGCAATCAGCCCCAGCATTTT.

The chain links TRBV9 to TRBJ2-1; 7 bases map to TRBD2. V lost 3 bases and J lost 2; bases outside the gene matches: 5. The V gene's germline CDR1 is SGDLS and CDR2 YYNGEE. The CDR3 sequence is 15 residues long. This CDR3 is CASSGTSATYNEQFF. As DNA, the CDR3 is TGTGCCAGCAGCGGTACTAGCGCTACCTACAATGAGCAGTTCTTC.

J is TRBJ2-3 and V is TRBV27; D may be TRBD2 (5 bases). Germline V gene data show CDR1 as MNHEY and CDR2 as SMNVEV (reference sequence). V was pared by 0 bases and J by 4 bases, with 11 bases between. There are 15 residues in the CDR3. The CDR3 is CASSLSASRADTQYF. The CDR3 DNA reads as TGTGCCAGCAGTTTATCGGCTAGCCGGGCAGATACGCAGTATTTT.

The CDR3 reads CASSSTWNTEAFF. The CDR3 DNA sequence: TGTGCCAGCAGCTCGACCTGGAACACTGAAGCTTTCTTT. V gene TRBV7-3 combines with J gene TRBJ1-1; D call uncertain. Trimming took 4 bases from V and 1 from J, leaving 7 bases between them. Germline CDR1 and CDR2: SGHTA and FQGTGA. This CDR3 contains 13 residues. Full variable domain (remainder filled in from reference TRBV7-3 and TRBJ1-1): GAGVSQTPSNKVTEKGKYVELRCDPISGHTALYWYRQSLGQGPEFLIYFQGTGAADDSGLPNDRFFAVRPEGSVSTLKIQRTERGDSAVYLCASSSTWNTEAFFGQGTRLTVV.

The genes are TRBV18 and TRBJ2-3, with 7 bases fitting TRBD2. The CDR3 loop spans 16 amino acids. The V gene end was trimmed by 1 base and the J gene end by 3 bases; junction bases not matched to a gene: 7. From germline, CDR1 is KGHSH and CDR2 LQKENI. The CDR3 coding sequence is TGTGCCAGCTCACCACGGGGAGGGTCTAGGACAGATACGCAGTATTTT. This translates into CASSPRGGSRTDTQYF.

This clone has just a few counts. CDR3 amino acids: CASSSTGWSYEQYF. CDR3 DNA: TGTGCCAGCAGCTCCACAGGGTGGTCCTACGAGCAGTACTTC. V gene TRBV7-9 combines with J gene TRBJ2-7; a weak D match, TRBD1 (6 bases). Per germline, CDR1 SEHNR and CDR2 FQNEAQ (reference sequence). V shed 4 bases and J shed 1 base, with 11 bases lying between them. The CDR3 has 14 residues.

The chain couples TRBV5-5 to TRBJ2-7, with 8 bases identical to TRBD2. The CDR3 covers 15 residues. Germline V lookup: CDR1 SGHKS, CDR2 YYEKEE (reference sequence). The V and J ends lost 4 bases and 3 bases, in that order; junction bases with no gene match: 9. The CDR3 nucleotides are TGTGCCAGCAGCCCGTGGACTAGCCAAATCTACGAGCAGTACTTC. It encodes CASSPWTSQIYEQYF.

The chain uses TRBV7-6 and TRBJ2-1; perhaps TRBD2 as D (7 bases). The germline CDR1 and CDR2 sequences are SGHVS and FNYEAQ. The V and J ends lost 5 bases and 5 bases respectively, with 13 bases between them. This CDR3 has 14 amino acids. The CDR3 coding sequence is TGTGCCAGCAGCCTCGCGGGGGCGAACAATGAGCAGTTCTTC. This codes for CASSLAGANNEQFF.